Listed below are T cell receptor beta chains from one sample, sequenced in a study of cytomegalovirus exposure and HLA in healthy donors. TCRdb keeps only in-frame clones here, not all; method: immunoSEQ multiplex PCR. The sample includes around 90,000 clones, 70% to 80% of them seen just once. The sequenced material came from PBMCs. Source of these receptors: a man aged 25-40 years in good health and CMV-seronegative. Each CDR3 is given with its conserved first and last residue. Each record gives: CDR3 DNA, CDR3 protein, D gene, V gene, J gene, clone size. A D gene is named only where the DNA matches it firmly. Some rows mark clone size as missing; the rest say once, few, many or name a class of expanded clone.

DNA: TGTGCCAGCTCACCGATTTTAGCGGGGTACACTGAAGCTTTCTTT; CDR3: CASSPILAGYTEAFF; D: .; V: TRBV18; J: TRBJ1-1; size: .
DNA: TGTGCCAGCAGCCTCCGGGGGGCCGGTACCGGGGAGCTGTTTTTT; CDR3: CASSLRGAGTGELFF; D: .; V: TRBV7-9; J: TRBJ2-2; size: .
DNA: TGTGCCAGCAGCTTCGGCGGGAGATATAACATTCAGTACTTC; CDR3: CASSFGGRYNIQYF; D: TRBD2; V: TRBV11-3; J: TRBJ2-4; size: once
DNA: TGTGCCAGCAGCTTCTCGGGTAGCGGGAGGAACTACAATGAGCAGTTCTTC; CDR3: CASSFSGSGRNYNEQFF; D: TRBD2; V: TRBV7-8; J: TRBJ2-1; size: .
DNA: TGTGCCACCCGCGACTCTCAATCCCAGCATTTT; CDR3: CATRDSQSQHF; D: .; V: TRBV21-1; J: TRBJ1-5; size: .
DNA: TGTGCCAGCAGTTCGACCCAGGGGAACACTGAAGCTTTCTTT; CDR3: CASSSTQGNTEAFF; D: .; V: TRBV27; J: TRBJ1-1; size: .
DNA: TGTGCCAGCAGCTTGAGGACAGGGGAGGTTTTTTCTAATGAAAAACTGTTTTTT; CDR3: CASSLRTGEVFSNEKLFF; D: TRBD1; V: TRBV7-9; J: TRBJ1-4; size: once
DNA: TGTGCCAGCAGCTTGACTTGGAACACTGAAGCTTTCTTT; CDR3: CASSLTWNTEAFF; D: .; V: TRBV7-7; J: TRBJ1-1; size: .
DNA: TGTGCCAGCAGCTACAGGGGCGACTATGGCTACACCTTC; CDR3: CASSYRGDYGYTF; D: TRBD1; V: TRBV11-2; J: TRBJ1-2; size: once
DNA: TGTGCCAGCAGCTTAAGGACAGGGGTTAACTATGGCTACACCTTC; CDR3: CASSLRTGVNYGYTF; D: TRBD1; V: TRBV7-2; J: TRBJ1-2; size: .
DNA: TGCGCCAGCTACTTATACAGGGGGCACACTGAAGCTTTCTTT; CDR3: CASYLYRGHTEAFF; D: TRBD1; V: TRBV5-1; J: TRBJ1-1; size: few
DNA: TGCGCCAGCAGCTTCGGACAGACTGAAGCTTTCTTT; CDR3: CASSFGQTEAFF; D: .; V: TRBV5-1; J: TRBJ1-1; size: few
DNA: TGTGCCAGCACCGCCAGGATGAACACTGAAGCTTTCTTT; CDR3: CASTARMNTEAFF; D: .; V: TRBV2; J: TRBJ1-1; size: .
DNA: TGTGCCAGCAGTGTATTTCGGGACATAGGGTACTTC; CDR3: CASSVFRDIGYF; D: .; V: TRBV2; J: TRBJ2-7; size: once
DNA: TGTGCCAGCAGCGTGATGAGCGGGGGGGACACTGAAGCTTTCTTT; CDR3: CASSVMSGGDTEAFF; D: .; V: TRBV9; J: TRBJ1-1; size: .
DNA: TGTGCCAGCAGCATCCTAGGAACTGTGCCTCAGCAGTTCTTC; CDR3: CASSILGTVPQQFF; D: .; V: TRBV9; J: TRBJ2-1; size: .
DNA: TGTGCCAGCAGCGAAACTGATATACAGGGGCACTATGGCTACACCTTC; CDR3: CASSETDIQGHYGYTF; D: TRBD1; V: TRBV9; J: TRBJ1-2; size: .
DNA: TGTGCCAGCAGCTTGGGGGCTAGCGGTCACACAGATACGCAGTATTTT; CDR3: CASSLGASGHTDTQYF; D: TRBD2; V: TRBV5-4; J: TRBJ2-3; size: once
DNA: TGTGCCAGCAGTGAAATTGGGGGGACAGGGGATTCACCCCTCCACTTT; CDR3: CASSEIGGTGDSPLHF; D: TRBD1; V: TRBV6-1; J: TRBJ1-6; size: few
DNA: TGTGCCAGCAGCGTAGCTTCGGTGGTCGGGGTACAGAACTATGGCTACACCTTC; CDR3: CASSVASVVGVQNYGYTF; D: .; V: TRBV9; J: TRBJ1-2; size: once
DNA: TGTGCCAGCCTTCCCAGAATCGACAAAAACATTCAGTACTTC; CDR3: CASLPRIDKNIQYF; D: .; V: TRBV6-6; J: TRBJ2-4; size: few
DNA: TGTGCCAGCAGGCAGGGACAGGGGGCTTTTGCCAACGTCCTGACTTTC; CDR3: CASRQGQGAFANVLTF; D: TRBD1; V: TRBV7-6; J: TRBJ2-6; size: .
DNA: TGTGCCAGCAGCTTATACCAGGTCACCTCCCTCCCCCCCTTCTACGAGCAGTACTTC; CDR3: CASSLYQVTSLPPFYEQYF; D: .; V: TRBV5-4; J: TRBJ2-7; size: .
DNA: TGTGCCAGCAGTTACACAGGGGGACACACTGAAGCTTTCTTT; CDR3: CASSYTGGHTEAFF; D: TRBD1; V: TRBV27; J: TRBJ1-1; size: .
DNA: TGCGCCAGCAGCCAAGGGACAGGGGGCGCTGGCTACACCTTC; CDR3: CASSQGTGGAGYTF; D: TRBD1; V: TRBV4-3; J: TRBJ1-2; size: .
DNA: TGTGCCACCACCGATAGCCCACCGAACACTGAAGCTTTCTTT; CDR3: CATTDSPPNTEAFF; D: .; V: TRBV6-5; J: TRBJ1-1; size: few
DNA: TGTGCCAGCAGTGACAGGGGATCTAACTCAGCTTTCTTT; CDR3: CASSDRGSNSAFF; D: .; V: TRBV6-1; J: TRBJ1-1; size: .
DNA: TGTGCCAGCAGCCAAGTAAGAGACAGGCATGGCTACACCTTC; CDR3: CASSQVRDRHGYTF; D: .; V: TRBV14; J: TRBJ1-2; size: .
DNA: TGCGCCAGCAGCTTCGGGACAGGGGGTCAGCCCCAGCATTTT; CDR3: CASSFGTGGQPQHF; D: TRBD1; V: TRBV5-1; J: TRBJ1-5; size: .
DNA: TGTGCCAGCAGCTTGAGCGGGGGAAAGGGGGCCGGGGAGCTGTTTTTT; CDR3: CASSLSGGKGAGELFF; D: TRBD2; V: TRBV5-4; J: TRBJ2-2; size: .
DNA: TGTGCCAGCAGTCGGACAGGGGGCTATGGCTACACCTTC; CDR3: CASSRTGGYGYTF; D: TRBD1; V: TRBV9; J: TRBJ1-2; size: once
DNA: TGTGCCAGCAGCTCGGGATCTAGCGGGAGGGTAGATACGCAGTATTTT; CDR3: CASSSGSSGRVDTQYF; D: TRBD2; V: TRBV7-3; J: TRBJ2-3; size: .
DNA: TGTGCCAGCAGCGTAAGCACTATGAACACTGAAGCTTTCTTT; CDR3: CASSVSTMNTEAFF; D: .; V: TRBV9; J: TRBJ1-1; size: .
DNA: TGTGCCAGCAGTGACTCGTGGGCCCCATCTGGAAACACCATATATTTT; CDR3: CASSDSWAPSGNTIYF; D: .; V: TRBV25-1; J: TRBJ1-3; size: .
DNA: TGTGCCAGCAGCCAACCAACGAGCTCCTACAATGAGCAGTTCTTC; CDR3: CASSQPTSSYNEQFF; D: .; V: TRBV14; J: TRBJ2-1; size: .
DNA: TGTGCCAGTACCGACCTGGGTGAGGGAAAACCCTATGGCTACACCTTC; CDR3: CASTDLGEGKPYGYTF; D: .; V: TRBV19; J: TRBJ1-2; size: .
DNA: TGTGCCACCCGAATCACAGGGGTAATGGATGAGCAGTTCTTC; CDR3: CATRITGVMDEQFF; D: TRBD1; V: TRBV15; J: TRBJ2-1; size: .
DNA: TGTGCCAGCAGCTTAAATGTGGCTAGCGGGAACGTAGATACGCAGTATTTT; CDR3: CASSLNVASGNVDTQYF; D: TRBD2; V: TRBV7-8; J: TRBJ2-3; size: .
DNA: TGCGCCAGCAGCTTGGCCCTCGGGACAGGGTATCCCTACGAGCAGTACTTC; CDR3: CASSLALGTGYPYEQYF; D: TRBD1; V: TRBV5-1; J: TRBJ2-7; size: .
DNA: TGTGCCAGTAGTAGGACAGGGCCCAATCAGCCCCAGCATTTT; CDR3: CASSRTGPNQPQHF; D: TRBD1; V: TRBV19; J: TRBJ1-5; size: .
DNA: TGTGCCAGCAGTCCAGAGGGGGTAGGTCCTCAATACTTC; CDR3: CASSPEGVGPQYF; D: .; V: TRBV27; J: TRBJ1-2; size: .
DNA: TGTGCCAGCAGCCACCTTAGCGGGGGGAGCTCCTACAATGAGCAGTTCTTC; CDR3: CASSHLSGGSSYNEQFF; D: TRBD2; V: TRBV4-2; J: TRBJ2-1; size: .
DNA: TGTGCTACAATCCGGGAGGGCACTGAAGCTTTCTTT; CDR3: CATIREGTEAFF; D: .; V: TRBV12-5; J: TRBJ1-1; size: .
DNA: TGTGCCAGAAAGCGGGGAAAGGATAACAATGAGCAGTTCTTC; CDR3: CARKRGKDNNEQFF; D: TRBD2; V: TRBV6-5; J: TRBJ2-1; size: .
DNA: TGTGCCAGCAGCTTAGGTGCGGAACCGAACACTGAAGCTTTCTTT; CDR3: CASSLGAEPNTEAFF; D: .; V: TRBV7-2; J: TRBJ1-1; size: .
DNA: TGTGCCAGCAGCTTAGAGAGGTGGGATCAGCCCCAGCATTTT; CDR3: CASSLERWDQPQHF; D: .; V: TRBV7-8; J: TRBJ1-5; size: .
DNA: TGTGCCAGCAGCTTGGGGAGCTCCTACAATGAGCAGTTCTTC; CDR3: CASSLGSSYNEQFF; D: .; V: TRBV7-2; J: TRBJ2-1; size: .
DNA: TGTGCCAGTAGGCCGGGACAGGGGGCCTTCCGGATGAACACTGAAGCTTTCTTT; CDR3: CASRPGQGAFRMNTEAFF; D: TRBD1; V: TRBV19; J: TRBJ1-1; size: .
DNA: TGTGCCAGCAGCTTATATTTGACAAAACCCCAGCATTTT; CDR3: CASSLYLTKPQHF; D: .; V: TRBV7-6; J: TRBJ1-5; size: .
DNA: TGTGCCAGTACAGGGGATAGGTATGAGCAGTTCTTC; CDR3: CASTGDRYEQFF; D: TRBD1; V: TRBV25-1; J: TRBJ2-1; size: few